This note documents a single TCR beta chain sequence. The antigen it binds to is not known. No base-level quality is on record; no much larger clone is a single base apart. The data originate from a study of shared T cell receptors in the human thymus listed by TCRdb under 2021. As for the study more broadly: The study examined how self-reactive, shared T-cell receptor alpha chains are generated in the human thymus.

The germline V gene sets CDR1 to MDHEN and CDR2 to SYDVKM. V ends up 10 bases short and J 3 bases short, with an unmatched junction base count of 15. Spanning cysteine to phenylalanine, the CDR3 consists of 15 amino acids. Only the CDR3 DNA stays, 45 bases, in frame from base 1. The library was generated by the immunoSEQ multiplex PCR assay. Drawn from immuneACCESS, this table holds only the in-frame rearrangements with V and J called that TCRdb kept. Clones are partly lost; checked studies trace under half to an unresolved V gene and leave the rest unexplained. The sample table lists a few hundred thousand clones, around 95% of them with a count of one. The ten largest clones represent roughly 0.02% of the sample.

Rearrangement joined TRBV28 to TRBJ2-7; TRBD1 matches 7 bases in the middle. The receptor was isolated from a human donor. Sequencing was carried out using thymocytes. The bases read TGTGCCACCTCCCTCCCGGGACAGAGCCTCTACGAGCAGTACTTC. It translates as CATSLPGQSLYEQYF.